The T cell receptor beta chain under discussion was sequenced for a study of cytomegalovirus exposure and HLA in healthy donors. The PCR used 60 Vbeta and 13 Jbeta primers. Sequenced by immunoSEQ multiplex PCR; TCRdb stores in-frame clones only, minus some. The repertoire table contains 55,000 to 75,000 clones. V shed 3 bases and J shed 1 base, with 13 bases lying between them. The germline V gene encodes CDR1 MDHEN and CDR2 SYDVKM. This CDR3 has 15 residues. This sequence was found in a male donor in good health and CMV-seronegative. What was sequenced was PBMCs. The chain links TRBV28 to TRBJ2-7, with D maybe TRBD1 (5 bases). The CDR3 DNA is TGTGCCAGCAGTTTCACAGGACCCGATTCCTACGAGCAGTACTTC. Protein: CASSFTGPDSYEQYF.